A selection of T cell receptor beta chains follows, all from one sample in a study of shared T cell receptors in the human thymus. Using immunoSEQ multiplex PCR, the repertoire was profiled, and TCRdb retains in-frame clones only, with some absent. This table has approximately 760,000 clones, roughly 85% appearing once. These data are also associated with another study on human thymus T cells.

Sequencing was carried out using thymocytes. The receptors were gathered from a girl younger than two with a congenital heart defect. Each CDR3 is given with its conserved first and last residue. Fields, in order: V gene, J gene, CDR3 protein.

>TRBV10-3|TRBJ1-6
CAIREPGKHYNSPLHF
>TRBV13|TRBJ1-2
CASSLVESRSYGYTF
>TRBV4-3|TRBJ1-5
CASSHHHRGRQPQHF
>TRBV4-3|TRBJ2-7
CASSQGPGQGYEQYF
>TRBV11-2|TRBJ2-7
CASSLEALQYF
>TRBV28|TRBJ1-3
CASTYPGGSGNTIYF
>TRBV10-2|TRBJ2-7
CATSGTGLREQYF
>TRBV5-1|TRBJ2-3
CASRRLNTEDTQYF
>TRBV4-1|TRBJ2-7
CASSQGAAPGGEQYF
>TRBV11-2|TRBJ2-7
CASSLEIGTVAEEQYF
>TRBV6-1|TRBJ1-2
CASSEWTGGARDYGYTF
>TRBV4-1|TRBJ1-1
CASSPPAWKDSKNTEAFF
>TRBV18|TRBJ2-7
CASSAASGGEYEQYF
>TRBV9|TRBJ1-5
CASSASSGGLNQPQHF
>TRBV6-5|TRBJ1-1
CASSSGLGMNTEAFF
>TRBV6-5|TRBJ1-2
CASSYPLSTGYYGYTF
>TRBV18|TRBJ1-6
CASSLEDCANSPLHF
>TRBV6-6|TRBJ1-2
CASSYSGQETNYGYTF
>TRBV19|TRBJ1-5
CASSIGSRAFDQPQHF
>TRBV7-2|TRBJ2-5
CASAVRETQYF
>TRBV6-5|TRBJ2-1
CASSYDFLDEQFF
>TRBV2|TRBJ1-2
CASSDVRYVSRTNYGYTF
>TRBV28|TRBJ1-2
CASSPRWTGVFHYGYTF
>TRBV7-2|TRBJ1-5
CASSPAHTQYQPQHF
>TRBV5-1|TRBJ1-1
CASSFKKGTGGSEAFF
>TRBV7-4|TRBJ1-2
CASSSRDRGFRYGYTF
>TRBV2|TRBJ2-7
CASRRGGAPYEQYF
>TRBV15|TRBJ2-7
CATSGDRGEGEQYF